The present T cell receptor (beta chain) was sequenced within a study of T cells in Graves' hyperthyroidism and ophthalmopathy. This clonotype has ten or more counts. The antigen is undetermined. Study findings and constraints: Also found in blood were most expanded thyroid clonotypes above 0.001. Ophthalmopathy prediction by the model preceded onset by a median about 6 months. From stable hyperthyroidism, ophthalmopathy was set apart by a 13 V-J model.

At least 3 on the Clinical Activity Score was recorded for ophthalmopathy patients, who also had NOSPECS grade at least 4 and duration under 3 months. Amplified regions were TCR beta CDR3 sequences from RNA transcripts. Using the HTBI primer set, a first-round RT-PCR was run on the TCR CDR3. One entry per CDR3 protein results from TCRdb running MiXCR on the multiplex PCR reads. In the table there are more than 350,000 distinct CDR3 sequences, 13% to 15% of which are singletons. Trimming removed 0 bases at V and 9 bases at J, with 12 bases between. The CDR3 sequence is 13 residues long. The V gene's germline CDR1 is DFQATT and CDR2 SNEGSKA (reference sequence).

The chain recombines TRBV20-1 with TRBJ1-5; TRBD1 is a possible D gene (5 bases). This clonotype was sampled from a woman in her twenties or thirties with Graves' ophthalmopathy. The source material was blood. CDR3 bases: TGCAGTGCTAGAGACAGGGTAACTGGGCCCCAGCATTTT. This codes for CSARDRVTGPQHF.